This paragraph covers one T cell receptor beta chain sequence. Its antigen is still unknown. This CDR3 is built from 16 residues. Germline CDR1 is MNHEY and CDR2 is SVGEGT. V was clipped by 8 bases and J by 2 bases; unmatched bases: 13. Two-round multiplex PCR on genomic DNA was the method by which TCR beta CDR3 was amplified. Amplification in first-round PCR relied on primers specific to each TRBV and TRBJ gene. TCRdb re-called the multiplex PCR reads with MiXCR, one entry per CDR3 protein. The sample has about 14,000 distinct CDR3 sequences; roughly a third are singletons. These data originate in a study of prognosis after radiotherapy for stage I lung cancer. At the level of the study: Medical inoperability was the status assigned to all non-small cell lung cancer patients. The study recorded distant metastases in several patients (median about seven months) after radiotherapy and no significant progression in under 18.

The study, taken as a whole, reports: Some patients went on to develop distant metastases. Their Shannon entropy after stereotactic body radiation therapy was lower, and its change from baseline was also lower.

Six milliliters of peripheral blood were drawn at each of two time points. Sequenced here: PBMCs, sampled before or after stereotactic body radiation therapy (not recorded which). This chain links TRBV6-2 or TRBV6-3 with TRBJ2-3; 7 positions match TRBD2. The sequence came from a donor aged 50 or older with non-small cell lung cancer. CDR3 sequence (DNA): TGTGCCAGCCCTCCCGGCGGGGGTCGAGACACAGATACGCAGTATTTT. Translated: CASPPGGGRDTDTQYF.